This T cell receptor (beta chain) was identified in a study of CD8+CD57+ T cells in acquired aplastic anemia. About the research overall: Isolated CD4+ and CD8+ cells, once sorted, yielded DNA averaging around 3.1 ug.

TCR beta VDJ and CDR3 profiles were obtained from a genomic DNA template. TCRdb re-analysed the reads in MiXCR, keeping a single row per CDR3 protein. The sample contains 200,000 to 250,000 distinct CDR3 sequences, 40% to 50% of which appear only once. Regarding this clonotype: The antigen is not known.

Study-wide results and caveats: Patients and controls were not found to differ significantly in CD8+ Simpson's diversity.

V was clipped by 2 bases and J by 7 bases, with 5 bases between them. Germline V gene sequence: CDR1 MNHNY, CDR2 SVGAGI (reference sequence). The CDR3 runs to 11 residues. Patients selected for sequencing had displayed CD8+CD57+ cell expansion by flow cytometry. Everyone among the patients had severe acquired aplastic anemia. The receptor's source is a human donor with aplastic anemia. The V call is TRBV6-6, the J call TRBJ1-2; D is unclear. Sequencing was carried out using sorted CD4+, CD8+, or CD8+CD57+ T cells (not recorded which) from PBMCs. CDR3 sequence: CASSYAGGYTF. For the CDR3, the DNA is TGTGCCAGCAGTTACGCGGGTGGCTACACCTTC.